This T cell receptor (beta chain) was profiled in a study of shared clonotypes between healthy human individuals. This clone was counted between two and nine times. What it binds is unknown. Measured with immunoSEQ multiplex PCR; TCRdb has only the in-frame clones, and not every one. The sample records under 300,000 clones, approximately 65% being singletons. Study-wide results and caveats: The naive CD4 repertoires of several donors were compared, and approximately 5.3% of clonotypes were shared. Collection of samples was limited to blood; tissue repertoires likely differ.

The V and J ends lost 6 bases and 1 base respectively, with 13 bases between them. The germline V gene encodes CDR1 MNHEY and CDR2 SMNVEV (reference sequence). CDR3 size: 14 residues. This TCR derives from a man younger than 40 in good health. Sequenced input: memory CD4+ T cells sorted from blood. Noted subset: CD45RA-negative fraction. The chain joins TRBV27 to TRBJ2-7; perhaps D is TRBD1 or TRBD2 (5 bases each). The CDR3 coding sequence is TGTGCCAGCAGCGGTCTGAGGGGATCCTACGAGCAGTACTTC. Its protein product is CASSGLRGSYEQYF.